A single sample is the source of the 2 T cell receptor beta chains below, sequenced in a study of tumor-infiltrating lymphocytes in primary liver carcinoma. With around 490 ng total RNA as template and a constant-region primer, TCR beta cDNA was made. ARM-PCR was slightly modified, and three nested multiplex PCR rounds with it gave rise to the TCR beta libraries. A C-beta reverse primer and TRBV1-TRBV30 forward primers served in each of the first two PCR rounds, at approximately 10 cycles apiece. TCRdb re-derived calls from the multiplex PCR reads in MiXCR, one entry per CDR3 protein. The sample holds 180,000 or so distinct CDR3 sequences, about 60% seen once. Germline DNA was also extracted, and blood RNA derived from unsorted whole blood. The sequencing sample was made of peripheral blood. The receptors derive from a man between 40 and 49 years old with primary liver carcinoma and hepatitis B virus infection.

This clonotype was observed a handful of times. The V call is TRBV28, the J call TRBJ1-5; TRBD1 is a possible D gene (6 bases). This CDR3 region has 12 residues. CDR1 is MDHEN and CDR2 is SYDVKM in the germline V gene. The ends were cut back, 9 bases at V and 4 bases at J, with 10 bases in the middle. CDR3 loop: CASDTGNQPQHF. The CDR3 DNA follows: TGTGCCAGTGACACAGGGAATCAGCCCCAGCATTTT.

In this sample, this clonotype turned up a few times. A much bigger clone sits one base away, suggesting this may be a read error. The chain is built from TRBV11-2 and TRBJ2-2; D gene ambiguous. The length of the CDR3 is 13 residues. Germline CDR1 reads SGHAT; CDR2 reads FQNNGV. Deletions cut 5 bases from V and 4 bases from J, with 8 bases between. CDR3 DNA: TGTGCCAGCAGCCTTTATCTCACCGGGGAGCTGTTTTTT. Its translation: CASSLYLTGELFF.